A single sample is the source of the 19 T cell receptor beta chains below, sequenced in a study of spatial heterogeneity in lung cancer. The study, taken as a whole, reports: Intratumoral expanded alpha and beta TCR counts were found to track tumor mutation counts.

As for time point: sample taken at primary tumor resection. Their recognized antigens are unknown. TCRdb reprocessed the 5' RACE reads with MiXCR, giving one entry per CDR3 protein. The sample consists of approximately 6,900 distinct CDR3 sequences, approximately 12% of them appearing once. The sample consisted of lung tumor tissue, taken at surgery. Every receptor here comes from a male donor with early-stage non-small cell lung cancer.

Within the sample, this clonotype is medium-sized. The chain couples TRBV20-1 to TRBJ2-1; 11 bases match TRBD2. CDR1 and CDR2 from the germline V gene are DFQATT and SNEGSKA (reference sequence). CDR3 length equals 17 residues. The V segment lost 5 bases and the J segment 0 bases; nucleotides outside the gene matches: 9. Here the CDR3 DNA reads TGCAGTGCTGAGACTAGCGGGATCTTTGGCTCCTACAATGAGCAGTTCTTC. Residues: CSAETSGIFGSYNEQFF.

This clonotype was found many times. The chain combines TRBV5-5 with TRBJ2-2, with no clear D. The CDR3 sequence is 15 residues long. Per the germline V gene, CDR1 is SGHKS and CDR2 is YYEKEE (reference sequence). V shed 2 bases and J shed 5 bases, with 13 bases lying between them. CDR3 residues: CASSLGFVGTGELFF. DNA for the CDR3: TGTGCCAGCAGCTTAGGATTCGTCGGAACCGGGGAGCTGTTTTTT.

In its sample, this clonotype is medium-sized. The CDR3 loop is CASSPRTSFRSDTQYF. CDR3 in DNA: TGTGCCAGCAGCCCCCGGACTAGCTTTCGGTCAGATACGCAGTATTTT. This chain connects TRBV7-2 to TRBJ2-3; 8 nucleotides agree with TRBD2. This CDR3 is 16 amino acids long. The J segment lost 4 bases and the V segment lost 5 bases, leaving 11 bases of the junction unmatched. The germline gives CDR1 SGHTA, CDR2 FQGNSA. Looking up the rest from reference TRBV7-2 and TRBJ2-3 gives the full variable domain: GAGVSQSPSNKVTEKGKDVELRCDPISGHTALYWYRQSLGQGLEFLIYFQGNSAPDKSGLPSDRFSAERTGGSVSTLTIQRTQQEDSAVYLCASSPRTSFRSDTQYFGPGTRLTVL.

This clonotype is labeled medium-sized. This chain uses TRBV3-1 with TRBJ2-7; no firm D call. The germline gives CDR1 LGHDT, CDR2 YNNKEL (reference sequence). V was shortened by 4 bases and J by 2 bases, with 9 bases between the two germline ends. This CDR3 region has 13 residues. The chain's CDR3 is CASSPRTTYEQYF. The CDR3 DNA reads TGTGCCAGCAGCCCCCGCACTACCTACGAGCAGTACTTC.

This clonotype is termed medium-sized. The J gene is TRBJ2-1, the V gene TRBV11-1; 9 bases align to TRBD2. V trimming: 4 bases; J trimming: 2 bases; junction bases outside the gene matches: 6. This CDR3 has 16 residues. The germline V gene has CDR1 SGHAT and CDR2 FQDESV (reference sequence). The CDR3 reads CASSSGLARTYNEQFF. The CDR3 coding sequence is TGTGCCAGCAGCTCCGGACTAGCGCGAACCTACAATGAGCAGTTCTTC.

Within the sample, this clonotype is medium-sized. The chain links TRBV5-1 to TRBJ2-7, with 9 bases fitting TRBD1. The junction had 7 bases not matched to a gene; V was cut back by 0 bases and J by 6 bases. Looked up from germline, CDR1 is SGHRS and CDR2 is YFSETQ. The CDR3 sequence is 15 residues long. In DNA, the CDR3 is TGCGCCAGCAGCTTGGCGGGACAGGGCGGAAGCGAGCAGTACTTC. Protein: CASSLAGQGGSEQYF.

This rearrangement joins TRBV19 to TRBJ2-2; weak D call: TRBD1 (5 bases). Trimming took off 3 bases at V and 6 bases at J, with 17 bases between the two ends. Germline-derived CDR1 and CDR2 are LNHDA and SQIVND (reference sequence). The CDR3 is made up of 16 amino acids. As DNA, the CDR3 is TGTGCCAGTAGTATCAAGGGGCCAGGGTGGCCCGGGGAGCTGTTTTTT. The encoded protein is CASSIKGPGWPGELFF. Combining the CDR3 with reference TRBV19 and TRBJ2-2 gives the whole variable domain DGGITQSPKYLFRKEGQNVTLSCEQNLNHDAMYWYRQDPGQGLRLIYYSQIVNDFQKGDIAEGYSVSREKKESFPLTVTSAQKNPTAFYLCASSIKGPGWPGELFFGEGSRLTVL.

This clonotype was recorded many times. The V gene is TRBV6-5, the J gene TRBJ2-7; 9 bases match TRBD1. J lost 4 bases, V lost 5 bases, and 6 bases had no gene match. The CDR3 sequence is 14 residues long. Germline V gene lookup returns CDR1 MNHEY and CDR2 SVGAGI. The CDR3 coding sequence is TGTGCCAGCAGTACTGGACAGGGGATTTACGAGCAGTACTTC. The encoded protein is CASSTGQGIYEQYF.

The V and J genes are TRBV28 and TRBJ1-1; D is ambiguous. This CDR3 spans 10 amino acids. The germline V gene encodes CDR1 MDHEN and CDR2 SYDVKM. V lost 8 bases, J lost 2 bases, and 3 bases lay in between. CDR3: CASPNTEAFF. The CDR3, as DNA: TGTGCCAGCCCTAACACTGAAGCTTTCTTT.

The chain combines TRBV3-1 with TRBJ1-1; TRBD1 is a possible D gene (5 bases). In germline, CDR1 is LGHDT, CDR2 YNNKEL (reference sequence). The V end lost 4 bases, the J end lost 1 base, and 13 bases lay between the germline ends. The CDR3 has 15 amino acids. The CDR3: CASSPGKVGNTEAFF. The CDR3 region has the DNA TGTGCCAGCAGCCCAGGGAAAGTTGGGAACACTGAAGCTTTCTTT. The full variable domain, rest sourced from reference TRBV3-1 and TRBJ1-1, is DTAVSQTPKYLVTQMGNDKSIKCEQNLGHDTMYWYKQDSKKFLKIMFSYNNKELIINETVPNRFSPKSPDKAHLNLHINSLELGDSAVYFCASSPGKVGNTEAFFGQGTRLTVV.

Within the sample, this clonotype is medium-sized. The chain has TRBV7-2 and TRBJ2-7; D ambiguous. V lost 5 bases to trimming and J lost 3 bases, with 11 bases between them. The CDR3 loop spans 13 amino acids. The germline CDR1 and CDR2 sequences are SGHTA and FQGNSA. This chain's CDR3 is CASSQRTSYEQYF. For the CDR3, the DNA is TGTGCCAGCAGCCAGAGGACGAGCTACGAGCAGTACTTC.

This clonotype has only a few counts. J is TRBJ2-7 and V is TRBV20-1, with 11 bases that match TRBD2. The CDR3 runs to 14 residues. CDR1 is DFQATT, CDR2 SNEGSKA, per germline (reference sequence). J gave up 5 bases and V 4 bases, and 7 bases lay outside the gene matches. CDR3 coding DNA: TGCAGTGCTACGAGGGGACTAGCGGCCCACGAGCAGTACTTC. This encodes CSATRGLAAHEQYF.

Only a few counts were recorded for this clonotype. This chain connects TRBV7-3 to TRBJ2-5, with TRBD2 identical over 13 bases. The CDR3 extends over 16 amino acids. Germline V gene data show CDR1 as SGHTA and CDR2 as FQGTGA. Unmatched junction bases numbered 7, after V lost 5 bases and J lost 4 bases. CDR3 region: CASSPRTSGRAETQYF. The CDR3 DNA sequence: TGTGCCAGCAGCCCACGGACTAGCGGGAGAGCAGAGACCCAGTACTTC.

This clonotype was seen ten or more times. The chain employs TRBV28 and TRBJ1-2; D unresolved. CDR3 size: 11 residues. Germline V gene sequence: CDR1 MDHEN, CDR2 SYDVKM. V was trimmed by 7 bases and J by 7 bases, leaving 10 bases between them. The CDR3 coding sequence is TGTGCCAGCACCCGTGGACGTGGCTACACCTTC. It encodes CASTRGRGYTF.

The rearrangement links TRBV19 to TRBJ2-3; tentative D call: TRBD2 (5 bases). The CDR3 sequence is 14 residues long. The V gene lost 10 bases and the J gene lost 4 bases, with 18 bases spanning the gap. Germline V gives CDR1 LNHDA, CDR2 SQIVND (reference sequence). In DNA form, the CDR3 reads TGTGCCACTCGTTTCGACCGGGGTTCAGATACGCAGTATTTT. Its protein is CATRFDRGSDTQYF.

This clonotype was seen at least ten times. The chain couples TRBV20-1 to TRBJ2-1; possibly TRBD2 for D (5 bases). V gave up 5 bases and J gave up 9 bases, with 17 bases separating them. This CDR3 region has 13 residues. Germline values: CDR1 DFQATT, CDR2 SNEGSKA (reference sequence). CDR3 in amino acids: CSAPYRGEAEQFF. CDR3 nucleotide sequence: TGCAGTGCTCCCTATCGGGGAGAGGCTGAGCAGTTCTTC.

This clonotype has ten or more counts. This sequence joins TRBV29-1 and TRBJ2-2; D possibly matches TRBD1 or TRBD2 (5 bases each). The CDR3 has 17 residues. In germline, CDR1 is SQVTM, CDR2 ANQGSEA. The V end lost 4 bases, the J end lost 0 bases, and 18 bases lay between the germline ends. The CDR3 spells CSVVGVDRDPNTGELFF. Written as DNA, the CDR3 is TGCAGCGTTGTGGGGGTTGATCGGGACCCGAACACCGGGGAGCTGTTTTTT.

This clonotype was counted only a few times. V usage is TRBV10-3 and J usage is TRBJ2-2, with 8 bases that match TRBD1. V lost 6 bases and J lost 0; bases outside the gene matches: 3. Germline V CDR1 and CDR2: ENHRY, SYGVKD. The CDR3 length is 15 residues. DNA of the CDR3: TGTGCCATCAGGCGGACAGGGACGAACACCGGGGAGCTGTTTTTT. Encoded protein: CAIRRTGTNTGELFF.

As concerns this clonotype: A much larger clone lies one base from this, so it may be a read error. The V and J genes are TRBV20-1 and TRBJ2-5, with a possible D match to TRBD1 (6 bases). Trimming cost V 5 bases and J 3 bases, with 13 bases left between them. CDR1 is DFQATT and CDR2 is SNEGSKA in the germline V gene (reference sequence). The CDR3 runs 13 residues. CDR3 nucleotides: TGCAGTGCTGACAGGTCGGCAAAAGAGACCCAGTACTTC. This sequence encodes CSADRSAKETQYF.